This T cell receptor (beta chain) was obtained from a study of blood T cell repertoires in COVID-19. Overall study: The study drew acute and convalescent COVID-19 samples from the United States, Italy and Spain. T cells, B-cell-depleted T cells, or PBMCs supplied cDNA or gDNA.

Assay used: immunoSEQ multiplex PCR; TCRdb lists only in-frame clones, some missing. The sample includes over 250,000 clones, more than 70% of them seen just once. The specimen was PBMCs or T cells enriched from blood (not recorded which). The receptor was derived from a woman under 40 who had recovered from COVID-19.

Written as DNA, the CDR3 is TGTGCCAGCAGTGAAACGTCGGCACAGGGTACCGCCAAAAACATTCAGTACTTC. This encodes CASSETSAQGTAKNIQYF. The chain links TRBV2 to TRBJ2-4; maybe TRBD1 (6 bases). Trimming cost V 2 bases and J 1 base, with 18 bases left between them. Germline V lookup: CDR1 SNHLY, CDR2 FYNNEI. This CDR3 is 18 amino acids long.